What follows describes a single TCR beta chain. Its antigen is undetermined. Between the trimmed V and J ends, which lost 2 bases and 3 bases, there was a span of 8 bases. The germline V gene has CDR1 MNHNS and CDR2 SASEGT. The length of the CDR3 is 14 residues. This table comes from immunoSEQ multiplex PCR, and its TCRdb copy is limited to in-frame clones, with some not included. The table lists about 48,000 clones, about 94% of them singletons. The entry originates in a study of T cell therapy after organ transplantation. This material consisted of CD8+ T cells from blood, taken before autologous CMV-specific T cell therapy. V usage is TRBV6-1 and J usage is TRBJ2-1; possibly TRBD2 for D (5 bases). The clonotype was recovered from a human patient who had received a solid organ transplant and had CMV disease. The CDR3 DNA reads as TGTGCCAGCAGTGAATTCGGGGTCTACAATGAGCAGTTCTTC. Translation gives CASSEFGVYNEQFF.